What follows are 24 T cell receptor beta chains derived from one specimen sequenced in a study of blood T cell repertoires in COVID-19. TCRdb's table, derived via immunoSEQ multiplex PCR, lists solely in-frame clones and lacks some. The repertoire holds fewer than 500,000 clones, with more than 80% as singletons. Sequenced sample: peripheral blood. These receptors all stem from a woman in her thirties with active or convalescent COVID-19.

Here the CDR3 reads CASSLQGSHSGNTIYF. For the CDR3, the DNA is TGTGCCAGCAGCTTGCAGGGAAGTCACTCTGGAAACACCATATATTTT. The chain links TRBV5-6 to TRBJ1-3, with D perhaps TRBD1 (5 bases). The CDR3 runs to 16 residues. Germline V gives CDR1 SGHDT, CDR2 YYEEEE. V was cut by 1 base and J by 0 bases, with 11 bases left in between. The full variable domain, completed using reference TRBV5-6 and TRBJ1-3, is DAGVTQSPTHLIKTRGQQVTLRCSPKSGHDTVSWYQQALGQGPQFIFQYYEEEERQRGNFPDRFSGHQFPNYSSELNVNALLLGDSALYLCASSLQGSHSGNTIYFGEGSWLTVV.

This clone was seen a handful of times. This chain joins TRBV19 and TRBJ1-2; TRBD1 is a possible D gene (6 bases). V gave up 8 bases and J gave up 4 bases, with 20 bases separating them. The CDR3 totals 15 residues. The germline gives CDR1 LNHDA, CDR2 SQIVND (reference sequence). CDR3 sequence (DNA): TGTGCCAGTCAGGCAGGGGCCAATAGTCCCTATGGCTACACCTTC. Its translation is CASQAGANSPYGYTF. The full variable domain, with the rest looked up from reference TRBV19 and TRBJ1-2, is DGGITQSPKYLFRKEGQNVTLSCEQNLNHDAMYWYRQDPGQGLRLIYYSQIVNDFQKGDIAEGYSVSREKKESFPLTVTSAQKNPTAFYLCASQAGANSPYGYTFGSGTRLTVV.

This sequence joins TRBV2 and TRBJ1-3; no firm D call. Trimming pared 10 bases from V and 0 bases from J, leaving 7 bases between. The CDR3 consists of 12 residues. Germline CDR1 and CDR2: SNHLY and FYNNEI. The CDR3 spells CATDTSGNTIYF. CDR3 nucleotides: TGTGCCACCGACACCTCTGGAAACACCATATATTTT.

This chain links TRBV5-8 with TRBJ2-5; 8 bases line up with TRBD1. Losses at the gene ends were 4 bases for V and 1 base for J; bases not matched to a gene: 6. The CDR3 runs to 15 residues. Germline CDR1 and CDR2: SGHTS and YDEGEE. The CDR3 region has the DNA TGTGCCAGCAGCCCCGAGGGACAGGTCCAAGAGACCCAGTACTTC. This codes for CASSPEGQVQETQYF. The whole variable domain, filled in from reference TRBV5-8 and TRBJ2-5, reads EAGVTQSPTHLIKTRGQQATLRCSPISGHTSVYWYQQALGLGLQFLLWYDEGEERNRGNFPPRFSGRQFPNYSSELNVNALELEDSALYLCASSPEGQVQETQYFGPGTRLLVL.

This CDR3 reads CASSRLRTVSGNTIYF. The CDR3 DNA is TGCGCCAGCAGTCGGCTTAGGACAGTCTCTGGAAACACCATATATTTT. The chain has TRBV4-1 and TRBJ1-3, with D maybe TRBD1 (6 bases). The germline V and J ends were trimmed by 6 bases and 0 bases, with 15 bases remaining between them. The CDR3 spans 16 residues. From germline, CDR1 is MGHRA and CDR2 YSYEKL.

This clone occurred a few times. V and J are TRBV5-1 and TRBJ2-2; tentatively, D is TRBD2 (5 bases). The ends were cut back, 1 base at V and 0 bases at J, with 10 bases in the middle. Germline loops: CDR1 SGHRS, CDR2 YFSETQ. This CDR3 has 16 residues. The CDR3 region is CASSLRGQTNTGELFF. In DNA, the CDR3 is TGCGCCAGCAGCTTGCGGGGTCAGACGAACACCGGGGAGCTGTTTTTT.

The chain links TRBV14 to TRBJ2-3; tentatively, D is TRBD1 (6 bases). The CDR3 extends over 14 amino acids. V lost 4 bases and J lost 2, with 10 bases in between. CDR1 and CDR2 from the germline V gene are SGHDN and FVKESK. CDR3 in amino acids: CASSLGQHTDTQYF. The CDR3 DNA reads TGTGCCAGCAGCCTTGGACAGCACACAGATACGCAGTATTTT. Using reference TRBV14 and TRBJ2-3 for the parts outside the CDR3, the full variable domain is EAGVTQFPSHSVIEKGQTVTLRCDPISGHDNLYWYRRVMGKEIKFLLHFVKESKQDESGMPNNRFLAERTGGTYSTLKVQPAELEDSGVYFCASSLGQHTDTQYFGPGTRLTVL.

This chain joins TRBV3-1 (or the pseudogene TRBV3-2) and TRBJ2-2; D remains ambiguous. V was cut by 1 base and J by 6 bases, with 3 bases left in between. This CDR3 has 12 amino acids. The germline gives CDR1 LGHDT, CDR2 YNNKEL (reference sequence). CDR3 residues: CASSQVSGELFF. The CDR3 DNA reads TGTGCCAGCAGCCAAGTCTCCGGGGAGCTGTTTTTT.

The chain joins TRBV6-1 to TRBJ2-1, with 8 nucleotides matching TRBD2. From germline, CDR1 is MNHNS and CDR2 SASEGT. This CDR3 contains 18 residues. V was clipped by 1 base and J by 1 base; unmatched bases: 9. Here the CDR3 DNA reads TGTGCCAGCAGTGAAGACGTATGGATAGCGGGGTCCTACAATGAGCAGTTCTTC. It yields the protein CASSEDVWIAGSYNEQFF.

The V and J genes are TRBV19 and TRBJ1-6; D remains unclear. The CDR3 covers 13 residues. Trimming took 5 bases from V and 8 from J, leaving 10 bases between them. Germline lookup yields CDR1 LNHDA and CDR2 SQIVND (reference sequence). The CDR3, as DNA: TGTGCCAGTAGTTTGCTCACGGATTCACCCCTCCACTTT. Protein product: CASSLLTDSPLHF.

This clone was seen more than once but under ten times. The rearrangement links TRBV29-1 to TRBJ1-1; the D gene is possibly TRBD1 (6 bases). Germline CDR1 reads SQVTM; CDR2 reads ANQGSEA. CDR3 length equals 12 residues. DNA of the CDR3: TGCAGTACCTTGACAGGAAACACTGAAGCTTTCTTT. It encodes CSTLTGNTEAFF.

J is TRBJ2-5 and V is TRBV3-1 (or the pseudogene TRBV3-2); no clear D. The ends were cut back, 4 bases at V and 3 bases at J, with 12 bases in the middle. CDR3 size: 14 residues. Germline V lookup: CDR1 LGHDT, CDR2 YNNKEL (reference sequence). The CDR3 protein is CASSLVQDEETQYF. The CDR3 nucleotides are TGTGCCAGCAGCCTTGTCCAGGATGAAGAGACCCAGTACTTC.

J is TRBJ1-4 and V is TRBV3-1 (or the pseudogene TRBV3-2), with 7 bases fitting TRBD1. CDR1 and CDR2 (germline): LGHDT, YNNKEL (reference sequence). This CDR3 has 16 amino acids. Trimming cost V 4 bases and J 7 bases; bases outside gene matches: 12. The CDR3 coding sequence is TGTGCCAGCAGCCGAACCCTGACAGGGTATGGTGAAAAACTGTTTTTT. This sequence encodes CASSRTLTGYGEKLFF.

This clone was seen more than once but under ten times. V usage is TRBV7-2 and J usage is TRBJ2-1; TRBD2 aligns across 10 bases. The germline CDR1 and CDR2 sequences are SGHTA and FQGNSA. The CDR3 covers 17 residues. After removal of 4 bases from V and 5 bases from J, the junction contained 11 bases not matched to a gene. The DNA for the CDR3 is TGTGCCAGCAGCTCCGGTCCAGCGGGAGGGTTCAACAATGAGCAGTTCTTC. It specifies CASSSGPAGGFNNEQFF.

This chain joins TRBV7-9 and TRBJ1-6; D might be TRBD1 (6 bases). CDR3 length equals 17 residues. Looked up from germline, CDR1 is SEHNR and CDR2 is FQNEAQ (reference sequence). Trimming removed 0 bases at V and 10 bases at J, with 19 bases between. Written as DNA, the CDR3 is TGTGCCAGCAGCTTAGCCCCGGGACACACCAGTGGATCACCCCTCCACTTT. Residues: CASSLAPGHTSGSPLHF.

J is TRBJ1-1 and V is TRBV10-3, with D possibly matching TRBD1 (6 bases). Germline V CDR1 and CDR2: ENHRY, SYGVKD. The CDR3 covers 14 residues. Deletions cut 0 bases from V and 5 bases from J, with 10 bases between. The CDR3 reads CAISESQGSTEAFF. The CDR3 DNA reads TGTGCCATCAGTGAGTCCCAGGGGAGTACTGAAGCTTTCTTT.

The chain links TRBV4-2 to TRBJ1-1, with 9 bases lining up with TRBD1. Germline values: CDR1 LGHNA, CDR2 YNFKEQ. V trimming: 3 bases; J trimming: 11 bases; junction bases outside the gene matches: 7. This CDR3 has 13 amino acids. This chain's CDR3 is CASSQGQGYEAFF. Written as DNA, the CDR3 is TGTGCCAGCAGCCAGGGACAGGGCTATGAGGCTTTCTTT.

In this sample, this clone turned up a few times. This chain joins TRBV5-1 and TRBJ1-4; TRBD1 matches 8 bases. In germline, CDR1 is SGHRS, CDR2 YFSETQ. With V trimmed by 3 bases and J by 5 bases, 9 bases remained unmatched. The CDR3 sequence is 16 residues long. This CDR3 reads CASSWRTGTGNEKLFF. As DNA, the CDR3 is TGCGCCAGCAGCTGGCGAACCGGGACAGGCAATGAAAAACTGTTTTTT.

The CDR3 here is CASSLISGALNGELFF. The CDR3 bases are TGTGCCAGCAGCTTAATTTCAGGGGCTCTGAACGGGGAGCTGTTTTTT. The chain is built from TRBV11-2 and TRBJ2-2, with D possibly TRBD1 on 6 matching bases. Trimming took 2 bases from V and 7 from J, leaving 17 bases between them. Germline-derived CDR1 and CDR2 are SGHAT and FQNNGV. The CDR3 has 16 residues.

This clone was detected once. The CDR3 protein is CASRPLQGGGTEAFF. DNA of the CDR3: TGTGCCAGCAGACCCCTACAGGGTGGAGGCACTGAAGCTTTCTTT. The V gene is TRBV11-2, the J gene TRBJ1-1; possible D gene TRBD1, 6 bases. Germline loops: CDR1 SGHAT, CDR2 FQNNGV. Trimming shortened V by 6 bases and J by 4 bases, and 18 bases separated the two germline ends. The CDR3 sequence is 15 residues long.

V usage is TRBV27 and J usage is TRBJ2-1, with a weak D call TRBD1 (6 bases). V lost 6 bases, J lost 5 bases, and 11 bases lay in between. The germline CDR1 and CDR2 sequences are MNHEY and SMNVEV (reference sequence). The CDR3 sequence is 13 residues long. The DNA of the CDR3 is TGTGCCAGCAGAGGGACATCCCACAATGAGCAGTTCTTC. Its translation is CASRGTSHNEQFF.

CDR3 DNA: TGTGCCAGCAGCTCACAGGGAAGCTATGGCTACACCTTC. It encodes CASSSQGSYGYTF. V is TRBV5-8 and J is TRBJ1-2, with TRBD1 as a possible D gene (6 bases). V dropped 3 bases and J dropped 4 bases, with 10 bases sitting between them. The germline CDR1 and CDR2 sequences are SGHTS and YDEGEE. This CDR3 region has 13 residues. The full variable domain, with the rest looked up from reference TRBV5-8 and TRBJ1-2, is EAGVTQSPTHLIKTRGQQATLRCSPISGHTSVYWYQQALGLGLQFLLWYDEGEERNRGNFPPRFSGRQFPNYSSELNVNALELEDSALYLCASSSQGSYGYTFGSGTRLTVV.

The gene calls are TRBV11-2 and TRBJ2-7; 7 positions match TRBD1. The germline V gene has CDR1 SGHAT and CDR2 FQNNGV. V shed 1 base, J shed 0 bases, and the junction held 9 bases outside the gene matches. This CDR3 contains 17 residues. CDR3 sequence reads: CASSLATGPYASYEQYF. CDR3 sequence (DNA): TGTGCCAGCAGCTTAGCGACAGGGCCTTACGCCTCCTACGAGCAGTACTTC.

The chain has TRBV5-1 and TRBJ2-2; D unclear. The CDR3 is 14 amino acids. Between the trimmed V and J ends, which lost 0 bases and 3 bases, there was a span of 6 bases. Germline CDR1 reads SGHRS; CDR2 reads YFSETQ. CDR3 nucleotides: TGCGCCAGCAGCTTGGTAGTCGACACCGGGGAGCTGTTTTTT. The encoded protein is CASSLVVDTGELFF.